A single sample is the source of the 2 T cell receptor beta chains below, sequenced in a study of shared clonotypes between healthy human individuals. The data were produced by immunoSEQ multiplex PCR, yet TCRdb's version contains in-frame clones alone and is incomplete. The table lists more than 450,000 clones, less than 85% of them singletons. The material sequenced was PBMCs. The receptors were sampled from a woman between 35 and 50 years old in good health. Some clones in this sample may be carry-over from other donors' samples.

The rearrangement links TRBV5-1 to TRBJ2-5, with 14 bases that match TRBD2. CDR1 is SGHRS and CDR2 is YFSETQ in the germline V gene. The trim removed 4 bases at V and 8 bases at J, leaving 4 bases unmatched. The CDR3 has 14 amino acids. CDR3 DNA: TGCGCCAGCAGCCCCGGACTAGCGGGAGGTACCCAGTACTTC. This encodes CASSPGLAGGTQYF.

The chain uses TRBV7-9 and TRBJ2-1; D assignment may be TRBD1 or TRBD2 (6 bases each). V lost 5 bases to trimming and J lost 8 bases, with 19 bases between them. From germline, CDR1 is SEHNR and CDR2 FQNEAQ (reference sequence). CDR3 length: 15 residues. CDR3 sequence: CASSTRLGGMDEQFF. For the CDR3, the DNA is TGTGCCAGCAGCACCCGACTAGGGGGTATGGATGAGCAGTTCTTC.